The present T cell receptor (beta chain) was sequenced within a study of human T cells and chemical hapten exposure. Study information: TCR yields differed between samples (mainly from small differences in pooled library volume).

This sample's time point: healthy volunteer bleed at 2 weeks. Total RNA came from unfractionated whole blood. Study-level points and caveats: Unchanged with DPC sensitization were TCRs above 1 in 1000 frequency.

The study used a library that attached unique molecular identifiers to individual cDNA molecules. In the study's own analysis: Samples had a median of 95,638 TCRs, ranging about 20,000 to 750,000. Via MiXCR, TCRdb re-called the RACE reads, giving one row per CDR3 protein. Here the V and J calls rest on TCRdb's processing, not on the authors' analysis. The sample yields about 130,000 distinct CDR3 sequences, around 8.3% seen once. This clonotype was seen ten or more times. The antigen is unknown. The germline V gene has CDR1 SGHAT and CDR2 FQNNGV. The CDR3 loop spans 17 amino acids. V dropped 5 bases and J dropped 2 bases, with 20 bases sitting between them.

The chain has TRBV11-2 and TRBJ2-3; D ambiguous. Sequenced: whole blood. This sequence was found in a male donor in good health. Some clones in this sample may be carry-over from other donors' samples. This chain's CDR3 is CASSRLFTGFFTDTQYF. The DNA for the CDR3 is TGTGCCAGCAGCCGACTCTTCACTGGATTCTTCACAGATACGCAGTATTTT. The whole variable domain, remainder taken from reference TRBV11-2 and TRBJ2-3, is EAGVAQSPRYKIIEKRQSVAFWCNPISGHATLYWYQQILGQGPKLLIQFQNNGVVDDSQLPKDRFSAERLKGVDSTLKIQPAKLEDSAVYLCASSRLFTGFFTDTQYFGPGTRLTVL.